This T cell receptor (beta chain) was documented in a study of T cells in Graves' hyperthyroidism and ophthalmopathy. It was RNA transcripts that yielded the amplified TCR beta CDR3 regions. The primer set for the first-round RT-PCR of the TCR CDR3 was HTBI. Each CDR3 protein is one row after TCRdb ran MiXCR on the multiplex PCR reads. The table lists about 59,000 distinct CDR3 sequences, roughly half of them singletons, with roughly 3.4% in the top ten. The CDR3 numbers 16 amino acids, ends counted. Per the germline V gene, CDR1 is SGHRS and CDR2 is YFSETQ. Comment on this clonotype: The CDR3 does not end in the conserved phenylalanine or tryptophan, so this is likely a read error. It is unclear where the CDR3 begins or ends on the DNA, so no DNA is shown, and the CDR3 is as TCRdb lists it.

The sample taken for sequencing was blood. This chain joins TRBV5-1 and TRBJ2-3; no check of the table's D call, TRBD1, against the DNA was made. This TCR was recovered from a woman aged 55-70 years with Graves' ophthalmopathy. CDR3 loop: CASSSSGQGAIEKLLL.